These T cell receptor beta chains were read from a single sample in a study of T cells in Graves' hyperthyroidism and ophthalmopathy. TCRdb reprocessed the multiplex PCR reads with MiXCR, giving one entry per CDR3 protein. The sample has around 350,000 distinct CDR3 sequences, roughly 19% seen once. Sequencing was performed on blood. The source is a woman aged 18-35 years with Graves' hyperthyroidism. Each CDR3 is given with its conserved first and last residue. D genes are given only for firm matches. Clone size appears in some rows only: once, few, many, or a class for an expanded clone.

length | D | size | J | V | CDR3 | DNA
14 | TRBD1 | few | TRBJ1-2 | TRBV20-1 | CSASLRDRGNGYTF | TGCAGTGCTAGCCTCCGGGACAGGGGGAATGGCTACACCTTC
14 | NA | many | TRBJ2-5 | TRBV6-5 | CASSYAGAAETQYF | TGTGCCAGCAGTTACGCGGGGGCCGCAGAGACCCAGTACTTC
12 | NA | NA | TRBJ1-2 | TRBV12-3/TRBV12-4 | CASRVKNYGYTF | TGTGCCAGCAGGGTTAAGAACTATGGCTACACCTTC
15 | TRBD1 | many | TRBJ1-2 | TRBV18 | CASSPTRQGEYGYTF | TGTGCCAGCTCACCAACTCGACAGGGGGAGTATGGCTACACCTTC
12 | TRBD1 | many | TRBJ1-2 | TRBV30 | CAWKTGTGGYTF | TGTGCCTGGAAAACAGGGACAGGAGGCTACACCTTC
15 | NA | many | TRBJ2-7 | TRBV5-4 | CASSLPSAGPHEQYF | TGTGCCAGCAGCCTCCCATCGGCAGGGCCCCACGAGCAGTACTTC
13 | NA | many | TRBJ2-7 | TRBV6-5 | CASRPTGTYEQYF | TGTGCCAGCCGGCCCACAGGGACCTACGAGCAGTACTTC
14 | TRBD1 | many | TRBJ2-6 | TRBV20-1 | CSARDRAGANVLTF | TGCAGTGCTAGGGACAGGGCCGGGGCCAACGTCCTGACTTTC
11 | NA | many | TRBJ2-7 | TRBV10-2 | CASTDRGEQYF | TGCGCCAGCACTGACCGGGGCGAGCAGTACTTC
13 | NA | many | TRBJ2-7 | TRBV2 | CASRRGGNNEQYF | TGTGCCAGCAGGCGGGGTGGAAACAACGAGCAGTACTTC
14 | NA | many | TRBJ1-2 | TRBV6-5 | CASRYRDTKYGYTF | TGTGCCAGCAGATACCGGGACACAAAATATGGCTACACCTTC
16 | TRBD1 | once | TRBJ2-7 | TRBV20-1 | CSARTIRGQTWGEQYF | TGCAGTGCTAGAACAATACGGGGACAGACCTGGGGGGAGCAGTACTTC
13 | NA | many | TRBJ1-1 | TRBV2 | CASTAGWDTEAFF | TGTGCCAGCACGGCCGGGTGGGACACTGAAGCTTTCTTT
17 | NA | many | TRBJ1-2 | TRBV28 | CASSLPDRQTVGYGYTF | TGTGCCAGCAGTTTACCGGATCGACAGACCGTCGGCTATGGCTACACCTTC
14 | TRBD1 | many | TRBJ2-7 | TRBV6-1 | CASSWTGVSYEQYF | TGTGCCAGCAGCTGGACAGGGGTATCCTACGAGCAGTACTTC
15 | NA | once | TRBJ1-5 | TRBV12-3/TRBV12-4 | CASSGSYPFNQPQHF | TGTGCCAGCAGTGGCAGCTATCCGTTCAATCAGCCCCAGCATTTT
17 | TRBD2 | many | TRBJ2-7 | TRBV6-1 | CASSESRSRLAGYEQYF | TGTGCCAGCAGTGAAAGTAGGTCCCGGCTAGCGGGCTACGAGCAGTACTTC
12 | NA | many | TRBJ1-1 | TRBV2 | CATLGGVAEAFF | TGTGCCACCCTAGGGGGGGTCGCTGAAGCTTTCTTT
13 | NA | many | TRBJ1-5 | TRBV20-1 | CSARRGREQPQHF | TGCAGTGCTAGAAGGGGGAGGGAACAGCCCCAGCATTTT
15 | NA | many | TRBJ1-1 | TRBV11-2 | CASSPRTTRNTEAFF | TGTGCCAGCAGCCCCCGGACAACCCGCAACACTGAAGCTTTCTTT
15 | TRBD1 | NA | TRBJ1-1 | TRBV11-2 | CASSLQGTGDTEAFF | TGTGCCAGCAGCTTACAAGGGACAGGGGACACTGAAGCTTTCTTT
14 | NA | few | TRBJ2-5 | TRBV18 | CASSPFRYQETQYF | TGTGCCAGCTCACCATTCCGGTACCAAGAGACCCAGTACTTC
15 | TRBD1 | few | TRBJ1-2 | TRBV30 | CAWRGTGTANYGYTF | TGTGCCTGGAGGGGAACTGGGACAGCCAACTATGGCTACACCTTC
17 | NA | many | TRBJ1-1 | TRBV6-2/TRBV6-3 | CASTRGTTRGKNTEAFF | TGTGCCAGCACCCGGGGAACTACCAGGGGTAAAAACACTGAAGCTTTCTTT
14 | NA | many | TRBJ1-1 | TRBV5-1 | CASSFQQETTEAFF | TGCGCCAGCAGCTTCCAACAGGAGACCACTGAAGCTTTCTTT
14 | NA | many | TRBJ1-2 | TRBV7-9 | CASSLDLGWDGYTF | TGTGCCAGCAGCTTAGATCTGGGATGGGATGGCTACACCTTC
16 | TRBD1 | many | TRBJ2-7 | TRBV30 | CAWSSSRTGKAGEQYF | TGTGCCTGGAGTTCAAGTCGGACAGGGAAAGCAGGCGAGCAGTACTTC
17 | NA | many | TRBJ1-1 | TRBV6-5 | CASSYRVYGKANTEAFF | TGTGCCAGCAGTTACCGGGTGTATGGGAAGGCAAACACTGAAGCTTTCTTT
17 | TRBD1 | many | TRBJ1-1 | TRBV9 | CASSVEDRAYMNTEAFF | TGTGCCAGCAGCGTAGAGGACAGGGCCTACATGAACACTGAAGCTTTCTTT
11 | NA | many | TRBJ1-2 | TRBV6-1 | CASRVEGGYTF | TGTGCCAGCCGGGTTGAAGGGGGCTACACCTTC
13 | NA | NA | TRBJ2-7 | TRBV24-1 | CATSGHVVGEQYF | TGTGCCACCAGTGGACATGTCGTGGGGGAGCAGTACTTC
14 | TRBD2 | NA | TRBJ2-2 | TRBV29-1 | CSVASGGAPGELFF | TGCAGCGTCGCTAGCGGGGGGGCCCCCGGGGAGCTGTTTTTT